The T cell receptor beta chain under discussion was sequenced for a study of blood T cell repertoires in COVID-19. Clones were sequenced by immunoSEQ multiplex PCR, and TCRdb holds only the in-frame ones, with some missing. The profile shows 430,000 or so clones, over 75% of them singletons. Trimming removed 3 bases from V and 5 bases from J; junction bases left unmatched: 6. This CDR3 has 16 residues. Germline V CDR1 and CDR2: SGHTA, FQGNSA. Cohort placement rested on clinical history that participants reported themselves. This TCR derives from a woman aged 40 to 50 who had recovered from COVID-19. The sequencing input was PBMCs or T cells enriched from blood (not recorded which). The chain employs TRBV7-2 and TRBJ2-3, with 12 nucleotides matching TRBD2. Here the CDR3 reads CASSFLAGGPEDTQYF. CDR3 DNA sequence: TGTGCCAGCAGCTTCCTAGCGGGAGGGCCGGAAGATACGCAGTATTTT.